Each of the 19 T cell receptor beta chains below was sequenced from the same sample in a study of molecular identifiers for immune sequencing clone quantification. One entry per CDR3 protein results from TCRdb running MiXCR on the PCR reads. The data show about 100,000 distinct CDR3 sequences, about 21% seen once. Sequencing used naive CD8+ T cells from blood, with Jurkat cell RNA spiked in. Subset in this sample: FACS-sorted CD8+CD4-CCR7+CD45RA+ naive T cells. Receptors were obtained from a human donor in good health. Some libraries in this study had Jurkat cell RNA spiked in.

This clonotype appeared many times. CDR3 nucleotide sequence: TGTGCCAGCAGCTCATGGGGACCCAAGCAAGAGACCCAGTACTTC. This gives the protein CASSSWGPKQETQYF. The chain is built from TRBV11-2 and TRBJ2-5; D possibly uses TRBD1 or TRBD2 (5 bases each). The germline gives CDR1 SGHAT, CDR2 FQNNGV. V lost 4 bases to trimming and J lost 2 bases, with 14 bases between them. This CDR3 comprises 15 residues.

J is TRBJ2-1 and V is TRBV28, with D possibly matching TRBD1 (6 bases). The CDR3 contains 16 residues. Germline V gene lookup returns CDR1 MDHEN and CDR2 SYDVKM. V was pared by 7 bases and J by 11 bases, with 27 bases between. The CDR3 coding sequence is TGTGCCAGCACCTCCCTATATAGGACAGTAAGTCTGAAGCAGTTCTTC. Residues: CASTSLYRTVSLKQFF. Combining the CDR3 with reference TRBV28 and TRBJ2-1 gives the whole variable domain DVKVTQSSRYLVKRTGEKVFLECVQDMDHENMFWYRQDPGLGLRLIYFSYDVKMKEKGDIPEGYSVSREKKERFSLILESASTNQTSMYLCASTSLYRTVSLKQFFGPGTRLTVL.

A few counts support this clonotype. CDR3 in DNA: TGTGCCAGTAGTATTTTATTGGCAGGGATCTACGAGCAGTACTTC. Residues: CASSILLAGIYEQYF. This chain joins TRBV19 and TRBJ2-7; a possible D gene is TRBD1 (5 bases). The CDR3 contains 15 residues. The germline gives CDR1 LNHDA, CDR2 SQIVND (reference sequence). Trimming stripped 3 bases from V and 3 bases from J, with 15 bases between. The full variable domain, in which reference TRBV19 and TRBJ2-7 provide the parts outside the CDR3, is DGGITQSPKYLFRKEGQNVTLSCEQNLNHDAMYWYRQDPGQGLRLIYYSQIVNDFQKGDIAEGYSVSREKKESFPLTVTSAQKNPTAFYLCASSILLAGIYEQYFGPGTRLTVT.

This clonotype was counted at least ten times. The chain employs TRBV3-1 and TRBJ2-1, with D perhaps matching TRBD1 (6 bases). Deletions cut 0 bases from V and 14 bases from J, with 17 bases between. The CDR3 contains 14 residues. CDR1 is LGHDT and CDR2 is YNNKEL in the germline V gene (reference sequence). The DNA for the CDR3 is TGTGCCAGCAGCCAAGATTCAGGGGCGCGGAGCGAGTTCTTC. Its protein product is CASSQDSGARSEFF.

This chain joins TRBV19 and TRBJ2-5, with D perhaps matching TRBD2 (6 bases). This CDR3 has 11 residues. Germline CDR1 is LNHDA and CDR2 is SQIVND (reference sequence). V shed 5 bases and J shed 5 bases, with 6 bases lying between them. CDR3 nucleotides: TGTGCCAGTAGTCTAGCGGAGACCCAGTACTTC. Encoded protein: CASSLAETQYF.

The chain combines TRBV27 with TRBJ2-7; D is unclear. V lost 6 bases and J lost 3, with 15 bases in between. Per germline, CDR1 MNHEY and CDR2 SMNVEV (reference sequence). CDR3 size: 14 residues. CDR3 DNA: TGTGCCAGCAGAAAAGTTGAGGCAGTCTACGAGCAGTACTTC. Translated, it gives CASRKVEAVYEQYF.

Notes on this clonotype: A much larger clonotype is one base distant, so this may be a read error. No conserved phenylalanine or tryptophan is present at the end of the CDR3, so a read error is the likely explanation. V is TRBV6-5 and J is TRBJ2-7; 8 positions agree with TRBD2. V lost 5 bases to trimming and J lost 3 bases; unmatched junction nucleotides: 3. The CDR3 loop spans 13 amino acids. The germline gives CDR1 MNHEY, CDR2 SVGAGI. The CDR3 region is CASSQGTSYEQYS. The CDR3 DNA reads TGTGCCAGCAGTCAAGGGACTAGCTACGAGCAGTACTCC.

This clonotype was seen a single time. One base away lies a much larger clone, so this may be a sequencing read error. The conserved closing phenylalanine or tryptophan is absent in this CDR3, likely reflecting a read error. This rearrangement joins TRBV7-9 to TRBJ1-6, with TRBD1 matching 7 bases. The CDR3 sequence is 15 residues long. Germline V gene sequence: CDR1 SEHNR, CDR2 FQNEAQ (reference sequence). The J segment lost 9 bases and the V segment lost 5 bases, leaving 10 bases of the junction unmatched. The DNA for the CDR3 is TGTGCCAGCAGCCTACGACAGGGCGGTGGTTCACCCCTCCACTCT. This translates into CASSLRQGGGSPLHS.

Comments on this clonotype: At one end, the junction sequence differs from germline, possibly due to a read error. The V gene is TRBV12-3 or TRBV12-4, the J gene TRBJ2-5; 11 nucleotides agree with TRBD1. This CDR3 spans 13 amino acids. The CDR3 DNA follows: TGTGCCAGCAGTCCGAGGGACAGGGGGGACTGGCACTTC. This sequence encodes CASSPRDRGDWHF.

This clonotype has ten or more counts. The CDR3 region is CASSHRDGVYEQYF. The CDR3 coding sequence is TGTGCCAGCAGCCACCGGGACGGAGTCTACGAGCAGTACTTC. This chain connects TRBV13 to TRBJ2-7; either TRBD1 or TRBD2 may supply D (5 bases each). With 5 bases removed from V and 3 bases from J, the gap between germline ends came to 14 bases. CDR3 length: 14 residues. Germline V gene sequence: CDR1 PRHDT, CDR2 FYEKMQ (reference sequence).

This clonotype was counted between two and nine times. The chain couples TRBV27 to TRBJ1-5; D remains unclear. Trimming removed 2 bases from V and 4 bases from J, with 6 bases in between. The CDR3 runs 13 residues. Germline-derived CDR1 and CDR2 are MNHEY and SMNVEV (reference sequence). In DNA form, the CDR3 reads TGTGCCAGCAGTTTAAGAGGAAATCAGCCCCAGCATTTT. Its translation is CASSLRGNQPQHF.

This clonotype has a handful of counts. The chain uses TRBV7-9 and TRBJ2-5, with D possibly being TRBD1 (5 bases). This CDR3 has 13 amino acids. The germline CDR1 and CDR2 sequences are SEHNR and FQNEAQ (reference sequence). V dropped 3 bases and J dropped 3 bases, with 8 bases sitting between them. The CDR3 nucleotides are TGTGCCAGCAGCTTGAGCAGGGAAGAGACCCAGTACTTC. Amino acids: CASSLSREETQYF.

This clonotype was counted at least ten times. The chain uses TRBV5-1 and TRBJ1-1, with no clear D. Trimming took 0 bases from V and 7 from J, leaving 10 bases between them. Germline CDR1 and CDR2: SGHRS and YFSETQ. The CDR3 length is 13 residues. Written as DNA, the CDR3 is TGCGCCAGCAGCTTGGCACGGGATTTTGAAGCTTTCTTT. It translates to CASSLARDFEAFF.

This clonotype was detected many times. The gene calls are TRBV6-5 and TRBJ2-5, with 9 bases fitting TRBD1. CDR3 length: 16 amino acids. V trimming: 5 bases; J trimming: 5 bases; junction bases outside the gene matches: 12. In germline, CDR1 is MNHEY, CDR2 SVGAGI. The CDR3 DNA is TGTGCCAGCAGTACCCCCCGGGACAGGGATCTGGAGACCCAGTACTTC. It specifies CASSTPRDRDLETQYF.

This clonotype was detected ten times or more. The CDR3 nucleotides are TGCAGTGCTAGGTCGGGACTAGCGGGGGGAGGTGCAGATACGCAGTATTTT. Amino acids: CSARSGLAGGGADTQYF. The chain is built from TRBV20-1 and TRBJ2-3, with 15 bases aligning to TRBD2. V lost 3 bases and J lost 4; bases outside the gene matches: 8. The CDR3 sequence is 17 residues long. The germline gives CDR1 DFQATT, CDR2 SNEGSKA (reference sequence).

This clonotype was found many times. The CDR3 nucleotides are TGTGCCAGCAGTTTACTAGGCCCTCAGGAGACCCAGTACTTC. Amino acid sequence: CASSLLGPQETQYF. The chain employs TRBV12-3 or TRBV12-4 and TRBJ2-5; D is uncertain. The CDR3 is 14 residues long. V lost 2 bases and J lost 5, with 12 bases in between.

This clonotype appeared many times. This sequence joins TRBV6-2 or TRBV6-3 and TRBJ2-3; D is undetermined. Looked up from germline, CDR1 is MNHEY and CDR2 is SVGEGT. CDR3 length: 13 amino acids. The V end lost 5 bases, the J end lost 5 bases, and 11 bases lay between the germline ends. CDR3 loop: CASSTAGEDTQYF. The DNA of the CDR3 is TGTGCCAGCAGTACAGCCGGCGAAGATACGCAGTATTTT.

This clonotype has a count of ten or more. The chain joins TRBV30 to TRBJ1-1; D uncertain. The CDR3 contains 13 residues. Germline-derived CDR1 and CDR2 are GTSNPN and SVGIG (reference sequence). Trimming took off 2 bases at V and 1 base at J, with 8 bases between the two ends. CDR3 sequence reads: CAWSLGRNTEAFF. DNA for the CDR3: TGTGCCTGGAGTCTTGGGCGGAACACTGAAGCTTTCTTT.

This clonotype was recorded only once. The chain joins TRBV19 to TRBJ2-1; the match to TRBD2 covers 8 bases. V lost 3 bases, J lost 0 bases, and 4 bases stayed unmatched. This CDR3 has 16 amino acids. CDR1 and CDR2 (germline): LNHDA, SQIVND (reference sequence). The CDR3 region has the DNA TGTGCCAGTAGTATCACGGGAGGGGGCTCCTACAATGAGCAGTTCTTC. Translation gives CASSITGGGSYNEQFF.